The T cell receptor beta chain under discussion was sequenced for a study of T cell repertoires in cytomegalovirus infection. Turning to the study itself: Newly reported HLA-C-restricted and thoroughly characterized HLA-B-restricted CMV epitopes were employed. Indications came from public TCR beta signatures; they pointed to CMV infection and to a matching HLA type.

Deletions cut 6 bases from V and 1 base from J, with 18 bases between. The CDR3 sequence is 16 residues long. From germline, CDR1 is MDHEN and CDR2 SYDVKM. About this clonotype itself: Antigen specificity is unknown.

MiXCR, run by TCRdb on the reads, gives a single entry per CDR3 protein. Altogether hundreds of thousands of distinct CDR3 sequences are present, 30% to 40% being singletons, with the ten largest covering roughly 15%. General observations from the study: The study found HLA-C-restricted CMV-specific TCR beta clonotypes dominating the ex vivo response. Summed public TCR beta family frequency identified CMV carriers bearing the relevant HLA.

Specimen: cultured PBMCs, collected from culture after CMV antigen stimulation. The receptor was derived from a human donor in good health (CMV status not recorded). Some clones in this sample may be carry-over from other donors' samples. This rearrangement joins TRBV28 to TRBJ1-2; no definite D call. The CDR3: CASRTRARALNYGYTF. The CDR3 nucleotides are TGTGCCAGCAGGACCCGGGCCCGAGCTCTTAACTATGGCTACACCTTC.